Listed below are T cell receptor beta chains from one sample, sequenced in a study of blood T cell repertoires in COVID-19. The method was immunoSEQ multiplex PCR; TCRdb's version includes in-frame clones alone and lacks a portion of them. The sample holds tens of thousands of clones, about 81% seen once. Sequences were obtained from peripheral blood. These receptors all stem from a human donor in a cohort sampled during active COVID-19. Each CDR3 is given with its conserved first and last residue. A D gene is named only where the DNA matches it firmly. Clone size appears in some rows only: once, few, many, or a class for an expanded clone.

>TRBV19|NA|TRBJ2-7|TRBD1
TGTGCCAGTAGTGTCGGACAGGGGGCTAGCTACGAGCAGTACTTC
CASSVGQGASYEQYF
>TRBV7-9|NA|TRBJ2-6|NA
TGTGCCAGCAGCTTAACCGGGGTTGGGGCCAACGTCCTGACTTTC
CASSLTGVGANVLTF
>TRBV2|NA|TRBJ1-2|TRBD1
TGTGCCATCCCCGGACAGGGAGCTACGTATGGCTACACCTTC
CAIPGQGATYGYTF
>TRBV5-1|NA|TRBJ2-7|NA
TGCGCCAGCAGCTTGGGGGCCCCCTTTCTGAGAGAGCAGTACTTC
CASSLGAPFLREQYF
>TRBV30|NA|TRBJ2-5|NA
TGTGCCTGGAGTAGAAATAGTGTTGAGACCCAGTACTTC
CAWSRNSVETQYF
>TRBV10-3|NA|TRBJ2-7|TRBD2
TGTGCCATCAGTGAGCGGCGGGGGGCCTTCTACGAGCAGTACTTC
CAISERRGAFYEQYF
>TRBV5-1|NA|TRBJ2-1|TRBD1
TGCGCCAGCAGCCTGGGACAGGGGGCGCCGGATGAGCAGTTCTTC
CASSLGQGAPDEQFF
>TRBV6-2/TRBV6-3|few|TRBJ2-5|TRBD1
TGTGCCAGCAGTAGGGACAGGGAAGAGACCCAGTACTTC
CASSRDREETQYF
>TRBV9|NA|TRBJ1-1|TRBD1
TGTGCCAGCAGCCGGGACAGAGTTAATACTGAAGCTTTCTTT
CASSRDRVNTEAFF
>TRBV7-9|NA|TRBJ2-7|NA
TGTGCCAGCAGCCCTGTGAGGGGGGGCTACGAGCAGTACTTC
CASSPVRGGYEQYF
>TRBV7-6|few|TRBJ2-7|NA
TGTGCCAGCAGCCCGGTTTTCTCCTACGAGCAGTACTTC
CASSPVFSYEQYF
>TRBV9|NA|TRBJ2-5|TRBD1
TGTGCCAGCAGCGCCACAGGGGACGGGGAGACCCAGTACTTC
CASSATGDGETQYF
>TRBV3-1/TRBV3-2|NA|TRBJ2-5|NA
TGTGCCAGCCAAGCCAGGGGGGCCCAAGAGACCCAGTACTTC
CASQARGAQETQYF
>TRBV12-3/TRBV12-4|NA|TRBJ1-3|NA
TGTGCCAGCAGTTTACACTCTGGAAACACCATATATTTT
CASSLHSGNTIYF
>TRBV5-6|NA|TRBJ2-1|TRBD1
TGTGCCAGCAGCTTCGGACAGGGGACCTACAATGAGCAGTTCTTC
CASSFGQGTYNEQFF
>TRBV5-1|NA|TRBJ2-3|TRBD1
TGCGCCAGCAGCCCGGGACAGGGTAGAGATACGCAGTATTTT
CASSPGQGRDTQYF
>TRBV9|NA|TRBJ1-6|NA
TGTGCCAGCAGCCCCCTGGGTCGACAGACGAATTCACCCCTCCACTTT
CASSPLGRQTNSPLHF
>TRBV5-1|NA|TRBJ1-1|NA
TGCGCCAGCAGCTTTGGGCCGGCAGGAGGTACTGAAGCTTTCTTT
CASSFGPAGGTEAFF
>TRBV7-9|NA|TRBJ2-5|NA
TGTGCCAGCCGTAACCGTCGCGGGGAGCAAGAGACCCAGTACTTC
CASRNRRGEQETQYF